These 23 T cell receptor beta chains were all obtained from the same sample, sequenced in a study of human T cells and chemical hapten exposure. TCRdb re-called the RACE reads through MiXCR, storing one row per CDR3 protein. The table has approximately 400,000 distinct CDR3 sequences, roughly 4.8% seen once. Time point noted: patch test 1, 2 weeks after DPC sensitization. Treatment indicated: therapeutic diphenylcyclopropenone sensitization with weekly scalp DPC. The source material was whole blood, sampled in connection with sensitization to the hapten diphenylcyclopropenone (DPC). These receptors came from a woman aged 45-65 years with alopecia areata. Some clones in this sample may be carry-over from other donors' samples.

This clonotype was counted a few times. The V and J genes are TRBV29-1 and TRBJ2-7; 7 positions match TRBD1. Unmatched junction bases numbered 12, after V lost 0 bases and J lost 1 base. Germline V gives CDR1 SQVTM, CDR2 ANQGSEA. This CDR3 is built from 17 residues. Here the CDR3 reads CSVEDWNRDRTSYEQYF. CDR3 bases: TGCAGCGTTGAAGATTGGAACCGGGACAGAACTTCCTACGAGCAGTACTTC.

For this clonotype: A much larger clone sits a single nucleotide away, making a read error possible. The genes are TRBV6-5 and TRBJ2-5, with 13 bases fitting TRBD2. CDR1 MNHEY and CDR2 SVGAGI come from the germline V gene. The CDR3 runs to 15 residues. CDR3 in DNA: TGTGCCAGCAAAGGACTAGCGGGGGCACAAGTGACCCAGTACTTC. Translation: CASKGLAGAQVTQYF.

As concerns this clonotype: A much larger clone differs by one base, so this may be a read error. This chain connects TRBV29-1 to TRBJ2-3; possible D gene TRBD2, 5 bases. V was shortened by 5 bases and J by 2 bases, with 11 bases between the two germline ends. CDR1 is SQVTM and CDR2 is ANQGSEA in the germline V gene. This CDR3 contains 13 residues. Here the CDR3 DNA reads TGCAGCGTTTGGAGGTCTCTCACAGATACGCAGTATTTT. Protein sequence: CSVWRSLTDTQYF.

Notes on this clonotype: Just one base apart from a much larger clone, this may be a read error. The chain uses TRBV20-1 and TRBJ2-1, with 15 bases matching TRBD2. Germline CDR1 is DFQATT and CDR2 is SNEGSKA (reference sequence). The CDR3 has 17 residues. Germline trimming cut 6 bases from V and 4 bases from J; bases unmatched to any gene: 10. The CDR3, as DNA: TGCAGTGCGCCCGGGACTAGCGGGAGGCAAAGTTACAATGAGCAGTTCTTC. Protein product: CSAPGTSGRQSYNEQFF.

This clonotype was recorded many times. The CDR3 region is CASSRSVLAGVSDEQFF. Written as DNA, the CDR3 is TGTGCCAGCAGCCGGTCGGTACTAGCGGGAGTTTCGGATGAGCAGTTCTTC. This rearrangement joins TRBV4-2 to TRBJ2-1; TRBD2 aligns across 11 bases. The V gene end was trimmed by 4 bases and the J gene end by 8 bases; junction bases not matched to a gene: 13. The CDR3 covers 17 residues. Germline CDR1 reads LGHNA; CDR2 reads YNFKEQ.

This clonotype appeared many times. V usage is TRBV6-6 and J usage is TRBJ1-1; tentative D call: TRBD1 (5 bases). Trimming removed 6 bases at V and 2 bases at J, with 13 bases between. Germline CDR1 reads MNHNY; CDR2 reads SVGAGI (reference sequence). This CDR3 contains 14 residues. DNA of the CDR3: TGTGCCAGCAGCGGGGCGGGCGCCAACACTGAAGCTTTCTTT. Amino acids: CASSGAGANTEAFF.

This clonotype was observed a handful of times. The chain uses TRBV6-1 and TRBJ1-1, with TRBD1 identical over 8 bases. J lost 2 bases, V lost 7 bases, and 6 bases had no gene match. This CDR3 is built from 14 residues. Germline V lookup: CDR1 MNHNS, CDR2 SASEGT. The CDR3 DNA follows: TGTGCCAGCACTCGGACAGGGACCAACACTGAAGCTTTCTTT. This encodes CASTRTGTNTEAFF.

This clonotype was found many times. The DNA for the CDR3 is TGTGCCTGGAGGGGTAACACTGAAGCTTTCTTT. Translating it yields CAWRGNTEAFF. The J gene is TRBJ1-1, the V gene TRBV30; no definite D call. The V gene lost 3 bases and the J gene lost 2 bases, with 4 bases spanning the gap. Per the germline V gene, CDR1 is GTSNPN and CDR2 is SVGIG (reference sequence). The CDR3 is made up of 11 amino acids.

The rearrangement uses TRBV7-2 and TRBJ2-1, with D perhaps given as TRBD1 or TRBD2 (7 bases each). V was pared by 4 bases and J by 4 bases, with 17 bases between. CDR1 and CDR2 from the germline V gene are SGHTA and FQGNSA. The CDR3 runs 16 residues. CDR3 DNA: TGTGCCAGCAGCTCGGAGACAGGGAGGGTTTACAATGAGCAGTTCTTC. This encodes CASSSETGRVYNEQFF. Combining the CDR3 with reference TRBV7-2 and TRBJ2-1 gives the whole variable domain GAGVSQSPSNKVTEKGKDVELRCDPISGHTALYWYRQSLGQGLEFLIYFQGNSAPDKSGLPSDRFSAERTGGSVSTLTIQRTQQEDSAVYLCASSSETGRVYNEQFFGPGTRLTVL.

The genes are TRBV5-1 and TRBJ2-6; 8 positions match TRBD1. Germline V gene sequence: CDR1 SGHRS, CDR2 YFSETQ. Unmatched junction bases numbered 6, after V lost 4 bases and J lost 0 bases. The CDR3 is 17 residues long. The CDR3 bases are TGCGCCAGCAGCATGGGGACAGGCAGCTCTGGGGCCAACGTCCTGACTTTC. This gives the protein CASSMGTGSSGANVLTF.

This clonotype was detected many times. J is TRBJ2-7 and V is TRBV12-3 or TRBV12-4; no firm D call. The CDR3 spans 14 residues. V was shortened by 2 bases and J by 0 bases, with 8 bases between the two germline ends. CDR3 nucleotide sequence: TGTGCCAGCAGTTTATACGGCAGCTCCTACGAGCAGTACTTC. As protein: CASSLYGSSYEQYF.

DNA for the CDR3: TGTGCCACCTCCGGGGGAGTCACAGATGGAAACACCATATATTTT. Amino acids: CATSGGVTDGNTIYF. This rearrangement joins TRBV10-3 to TRBJ1-3; tentative D call: TRBD1 (5 bases). This CDR3 has 15 residues. V lost 10 bases and J 3 bases, leaving 19 bases between the germline ends. Germline CDR1 and CDR2: ENHRY and SYGVKD.

This clonotype has just a few counts. The chain recombines TRBV12-3 or TRBV12-4 with TRBJ1-6, with 10 nucleotides matching TRBD1. The trim removed 6 bases at V and 4 bases at J, leaving 6 bases unmatched. The CDR3 has 16 amino acids. This CDR3 reads CASSPRDRGYNSPLHF. The CDR3 DNA sequence: TGTGCCAGCAGCCCGCGGGACAGGGGATATAATTCACCCCTCCACTTT.

This clonotype came up a few times. The V and J genes are TRBV5-1 and TRBJ2-1, with D possibly being TRBD1 (5 bases). Germline values: CDR1 SGHRS, CDR2 YFSETQ. This CDR3 has 15 residues. The ends were cut back, 1 base at V and 1 base at J, with 9 bases in the middle. Here the CDR3 reads CASSLWGESYNEQFF. DNA of the CDR3: TGCGCCAGCAGCTTGTGGGGCGAGTCCTACAATGAGCAGTTCTTC.

This clonotype showed up many times. The rearrangement links TRBV6-1 to TRBJ1-6; maybe TRBD1 (5 bases). Germline V lookup: CDR1 MNHNS, CDR2 SASEGT. V lost 2 bases and J lost 9, with 8 bases in between. This CDR3 spans 13 amino acids. This chain's CDR3 is CASSEMGGSPLHF. The CDR3 nucleotides read TGTGCCAGCAGTGAAATGGGGGGTTCACCCCTCCACTTT.

This clonotype was counted ten times or more. This chain connects TRBV7-9 to TRBJ2-4; 7 bases line up with TRBD1. In germline, CDR1 is SEHNR, CDR2 FQNEAQ (reference sequence). The CDR3 sequence is 16 residues long. The J segment lost 1 base and the V segment lost 6 bases, leaving 9 bases of the junction unmatched. CDR3 sequence reads: CASRPEGGMAKNIQYF. CDR3 nucleotides: TGTGCCAGCAGGCCTGAAGGGGGCATGGCCAAAAACATTCAGTACTTC.

This clonotype was seen more than once but under ten times. The chain employs TRBV6-6 and TRBJ2-3; D is possibly TRBD1 (5 bases). The V and J ends lost 3 bases and 7 bases respectively, with 14 bases between them. CDR1 is MNHNY, CDR2 SVGAGI, per germline (reference sequence). CDR3 length: 14 residues. The CDR3 nucleotides read TGTGCCAGCAGTTATGACAGAACTTCGAATACGCAGTATTTT. Its translation is CASSYDRTSNTQYF.

In its sample, this clonotype was seen many times. The gene calls are TRBV29-1 and TRBJ1-1; a weak D match, TRBD1 (6 bases). Germline V lookup: CDR1 SQVTM, CDR2 ANQGSEA. This CDR3 spans 13 amino acids. The V end lost 5 bases, the J end lost 4 bases, and 14 bases lay between the germline ends. The CDR3 protein is CSVPQQGFTEAFF. CDR3 sequence (DNA): TGCAGCGTTCCACAACAGGGTTTCACTGAAGCTTTCTTT. Filled out from reference TRBV29-1 and TRBJ1-1, the complete variable domain reads SAVISQKPSRDICQRGTSLTIQCQVDSQVTMMFWYRQQPGQSLTLIATANQGSEATYESGFVIDKFPISRPNLTFSTLTVSNMSPEDSSIYLCSVPQQGFTEAFFGQGTRLTVV.

This clonotype came up many times. The rearrangement uses TRBV20-1 and TRBJ1-1, with unresolved D. CDR3 size: 12 residues. V gave up 4 bases and J gave up 1 base, with 7 bases separating them. Germline V gives CDR1 DFQATT, CDR2 SNEGSKA (reference sequence). In DNA, the CDR3 is TGCAGTGCTAAGAATTGGAACACTGAAGCTTTCTTT. Translating it yields CSAKNWNTEAFF.

This clonotype was counted between two and nine times. The chain joins TRBV7-9 to TRBJ2-1; TRBD2 matches at 7 bases. The CDR3 is made up of 14 amino acids. Germline V gives CDR1 SEHNR, CDR2 FQNEAQ (reference sequence). J lost 2 bases, V lost 5 bases, and 3 bases had no gene match. The CDR3 coding sequence is TGTGCCAGCAGCCGGGAGGACGCCTACAATGAGCAGTTCTTC. Amino acid sequence: CASSREDAYNEQFF.

This clonotype was seen more than once but under ten times. The chain combines TRBV20-1 with TRBJ1-2, with a possible D match to TRBD1 (5 bases). In germline, CDR1 is DFQATT, CDR2 SNEGSKA (reference sequence). The CDR3 length is 12 residues. V was cut by 3 bases and J by 2 bases, with 7 bases left in between. The CDR3: CSASDRNYGYTF. The CDR3 bases are TGCAGTGCTAGTGACAGAAACTATGGCTACACCTTC.

In this sample, this clonotype turned up a few times. This chain joins TRBV20-1 and TRBJ2-3, with D tentatively TRBD1 (5 bases). CDR3 size: 11 residues. CDR1 is DFQATT, CDR2 SNEGSKA, per germline (reference sequence). The ends were cut back, 2 bases at V and 6 bases at J, with 6 bases in the middle. This chain's CDR3 is CSARQGDTQYF. Written as DNA, the CDR3 is TGCAGTGCTAGACAGGGTGATACGCAGTATTTT.

The chain uses TRBV21-1 and TRBJ2-7; the table's D call TRBD2 went unverified against the DNA. TRBV21-1 is annotated as a pseudogene. The CDR3 covers 15 residues. CDR3 sequence (DNA): TGTGCCAGCAGCCGAGAGCGGGAGGAACCCTACGAGCAGTACTTC. Protein sequence: CASSREREEPYEQYF.